This T cell receptor (beta chain) was observed in a study of blood T cell repertoires in COVID-19 (dated by TCRdb to 2020 to 2021). In terms of the full investigation: Samples from collaborators originated in the United States, Italy and Spain and spanned both the acute and convalescent phases of COVID-19. The prospective study material was composed of cDNA or gDNA derived from T cells, B-cell-depleted T cells, or PBMCs. Deeply sampled blood TCRbeta repertoires from subjects exposed to, actively infected with, or recovered from COVID-19 were included in the dataset. The repertoires were released in a freely available public database meant as a resource for research on the immune response to SARS-CoV-2. Samples were obtained from the ongoing ImmuneRACE study (first 160 participants) and from 1,000 to 1,500 subjects provided by 6 global collaborators. A de-identified subject ID, COVID-19 status, age in years and sex were almost always included in the sample metadata. HLA class I and class II types, where available, came from metadata supplied by the sample provider rather than from assay-based typing. What the work shows at the level of the full study, not this receptor alone: Clinical and demographic metadata were provided uncurated, with the amount varying by source and participant.

The immunoSEQ Assay, a bias-controlled multiplex PCR, was used to amplify TCRbeta CDR3 regions from genomic DNA. Per the original workflow: The number of nucleated cells in each sample was estimated from the amplification of reference gene primers within the assay. To quantify the absolute abundance of each unique TCRbeta CDR3 rearrangement, sequence reads were collapsed and filtered. Productive Simpson clonality was computed per sample as the square root of Simpson's diversity index over productive rearrangements. Held by TCRdb, this immuneACCESS table contains in-frame sequences only and omits some clones. Under half of the omission traces to an unresolved V gene where checked; the cause of the rest is unknown. V, J and clone size derive from that table, while D and trimming were established from the DNA sequence. This sample gives hundreds of thousands of clones in total; roughly 90% of them show up just once. Together, the top ten hold roughly 0.78% of the sample.

Of note for this clone: There is no known antigen for this receptor. No quality values exist for individual bases; no much larger clone is one base distant.

One collaborating source in Seattle enrolled patients while the patients were actively infected and followed the patients over time throughout the course of disease. Whole blood was collected in K2EDTA tubes by collaborating institutions according to the institutions' own protocols. For TCRbeta analysis, collaborators shipped samples as frozen whole blood, isolated PBMCs, or DNA extracted from either of those sample types. The CDR3 runs 13 amino acids, cysteine and phenylalanine included. Only the CDR3 DNA is retained, 39 bases long and in frame from the first base. Deletion took 6 bases off V and 0 bases off J, with a span of 8 bases between the germline ends. According to the germline V gene, CDR1 reads SNHLY and CDR2 reads FYNNEI.

The sequence is built from TRBV2 and TRBJ1-1; the D gene is not confidently resolved. The sequence derives from a man in his late teens or twenties with COVID-19, enrolled during active disease. Sequenced: peripheral blood. The sequence in DNA is TGTGCCAGCAGGAGGAACCTGAACACTGAAGCTTTCTTT. This translates into CASRRNLNTEAFF. Outside the CDR3, residues come from the reference TRBV2 and TRBJ1-1 proteins, so the full variable domain is: EPEVTQTPSHQVTQMGQEVILRCVPISNHLYFYWYRQILGQKVEFLVSFYNNEISEKSEIFDDQFSVERPDGSNFTLKIRSTKLEDSAMYFCASRRNLNTEAFFGQGTRLTVV.